This T cell receptor (beta chain) was identified during a study of control samples from healthy donors and cancer patients. Sequenced by immunoSEQ multiplex PCR; TCRdb stores in-frame clones only, minus some. The sample lists about 120,000 clones, approximately 90% occurring once. V dropped 2 bases and J dropped 0 bases, with 10 bases sitting between them. Germline CDR1 is KGHDR and CDR2 is SFDVKD. The CDR3 is 15 residues long. This clonotype originated in a man between 40 and 49 years old in good health. Sequenced: blood. The rearrangement links TRBV24-1 to TRBJ2-7; weak D call: TRBD2 (7 bases). The CDR3 here is CATSDYGGHSYEQYF. In nucleotides, the CDR3 is TGTGCCACCAGTGATTACGGGGGGCACTCCTACGAGCAGTACTTC.